This T cell receptor beta chain was profiled in a study of blood T cell repertoires in COVID-19. Per germline, CDR1 MDHEN and CDR2 SYDVKM. The CDR3 sequence is 13 residues long. V shed 7 bases and J shed 2 bases, with 11 bases lying between them. The method was immunoSEQ multiplex PCR; TCRdb's version includes in-frame clones alone and lacks a portion of them. The sample lists 250,000 to 350,000 clones, 88% occurring once. Recruits, aged roughly 18 to 100 years, lived in 20 to 30 US areas. The sequence was collected from a woman aged 30 to 39 who had recovered from COVID-19. The V gene is TRBV28, the J gene TRBJ1-1, with D maybe TRBD1 (5 bases). Material for sequencing was PBMCs or T cells enriched from blood (not recorded which). The CDR3 loop reads CASKETANTEAFF. The CDR3 DNA reads TGTGCCAGCAAAGAGACAGCCAACACTGAAGCTTTCTTT.